Reported below is one T cell receptor (beta chain). Its antigen remains unknown. Germline V gene sequence: CDR1 MNHEY, CDR2 SVGEGT. This CDR3 comprises 15 residues. V lost 5 bases and J 0 bases, leaving 10 bases between the germline ends. This entry comes from a study of blood T cells in healthy people across ages. Findings and caveats of the study: Comparison with aged donors showed that long-lived donors had more naive CD4+ cells and higher diversity.

Combining a sample-barcoded 5' primer with a J-beta primer mix, a second PCR ran for about 7 to 11 cycles. TCRdb independently ran MiXCR on the 5' RACE reads; one entry per CDR3 protein. The repertoire includes roughly 1.4 million distinct CDR3 sequences, approximately 60% of them detected once, and about 6.7% sits in the top ten. Per sample, a minimum of 6.5 million PBMCs were isolated. The receptor comes from a young man in good health. The specimen sequenced was blood. The chain couples TRBV6-2 or TRBV6-3 to TRBJ1-4; D unclear. CDR3: CASSARTATNEKLFF. CDR3 in DNA: TGTGCCAGCAGTGCCCGGACGGCAACTAATGAAAAACTGTTTTTT.